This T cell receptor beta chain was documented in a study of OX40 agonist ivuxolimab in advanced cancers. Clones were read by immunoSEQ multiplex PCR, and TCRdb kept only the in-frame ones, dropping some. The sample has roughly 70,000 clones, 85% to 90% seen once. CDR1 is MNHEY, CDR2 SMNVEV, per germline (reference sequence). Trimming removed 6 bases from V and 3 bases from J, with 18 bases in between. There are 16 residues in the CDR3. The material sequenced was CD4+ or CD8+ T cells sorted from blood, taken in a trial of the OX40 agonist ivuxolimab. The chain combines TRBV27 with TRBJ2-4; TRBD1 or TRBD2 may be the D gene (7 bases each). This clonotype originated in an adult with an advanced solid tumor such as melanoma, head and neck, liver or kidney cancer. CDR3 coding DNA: TGTGCCAGCAGGCAGGGGGGGGGAATGGGCAAAAACATTCAGTACTTC. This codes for CASRQGGGMGKNIQYF.